In its sample, the clone carrying this T cell receptor (beta chain) was seen a few times. Germline CDR1 is SGHRS and CDR2 is YFSETQ. V was pared by 1 base and J by 8 bases, with 18 bases between. This CDR3 region has 16 residues. These data belong to a study of response to subunit inactivated influenza vaccine. Via MiXCR, TCRdb re-called the RT-PCR reads, giving one row per CDR3 protein. The sample holds approximately 700,000 distinct CDR3 sequences, 11% to 15% seen once. The clonotype was recovered from a man in his forties or fifties who received an inactivated influenza vaccine. Sample: PBMCs from blood, taken 14 to 15 days before vaccination. The V call is TRBV5-1, the J call TRBJ1-4; a possible D gene is TRBD1 (5 bases). The CDR3 sequence is CASSLSAGSRGEKLFF. In nucleotides, the CDR3 is TGCGCCAGCAGCTTGTCGGCGGGTTCTCGGGGCGAAAAACTGTTTTTT.